These 2 T cell receptor beta chains share one sample of origin, sequenced in a study of blood T cell repertoires in COVID-19. Data came from immunoSEQ multiplex PCR; TCRdb stores just in-frame clones and leaves some out. Found here are roughly 200,000 clones, 81% of them singletons; the top ten hold 12%. The sequencing sample was made of peripheral blood. The receptors originated from an elderly woman with COVID-19, enrolled during active disease.

The chain uses TRBV9 and TRBJ2-5, with D unresolved. Germline-derived CDR1 and CDR2 are SGDLS and YYNGEE. V was shortened by 4 bases and J by 5 bases, with 9 bases between the two germline ends. This CDR3 contains 12 residues. The CDR3 here is CASSPGWETQYF. CDR3 DNA: TGTGCCAGCAGCCCCGGGTGGGAGACCCAGTACTTC.

The rearrangement uses TRBV9 and TRBJ1-2; 7 nucleotides match TRBD1. The junction had 10 bases not matched to a gene; V was cut back by 4 bases and J by 4 bases. The CDR3 length is 15 residues. From germline, CDR1 is SGDLS and CDR2 YYNGEE. The CDR3 sequence is CASSSQTGLAYGYTF. CDR3 sequence (DNA): TGTGCCAGCAGCTCCCAGACAGGGTTAGCCTATGGCTACACCTTC.